The sequence of this T cell receptor (beta chain) was determined in a study of CD8 T cells in ankylosing spondylitis. Regarding the study as a whole: Reportedly, significant enrichment of disease-linked clones occurred in matched ankylosing spondylitis synovial fluid. Relatively rare in peripheral blood, disease-linked clones were also CD8+. Ankylosing spondylitis blood seemed to carry a telltale TCR beta motif made of eight highly homologous variants.

Scientists made TCR beta libraries using quantitative 5'-RACE with molecular barcodes. Each CDR3 protein is one row after TCRdb ran MiXCR on the 5' RACE reads. The sample comprises about 150,000 distinct CDR3 sequences, roughly 10% of which are singletons, and over 4% rests with the top ten. The CDR3 is made up of 18 amino acids. Germline CDR1 is SGHRS and CDR2 is YFSETQ. V lost 2 bases and J lost 2, with 21 bases in between. This clonotype appeared many times. Its antigen is not identified. The gene calls are TRBV5-1 and TRBJ2-3; D perhaps matches TRBD1 (5 bases). Sequencing used blood, either unsorted or a sorted T cell fraction (not recorded which). The clonotype originates from a female donor with ankylosing spondylitis or in good health (not recorded which). The CDR3 here is CASSFFYGTGRTTDTQYF. The CDR3 coding sequence is TGCGCCAGCAGCTTTTTCTATGGAACAGGACGAACCACAGATACGCAGTATTTT.